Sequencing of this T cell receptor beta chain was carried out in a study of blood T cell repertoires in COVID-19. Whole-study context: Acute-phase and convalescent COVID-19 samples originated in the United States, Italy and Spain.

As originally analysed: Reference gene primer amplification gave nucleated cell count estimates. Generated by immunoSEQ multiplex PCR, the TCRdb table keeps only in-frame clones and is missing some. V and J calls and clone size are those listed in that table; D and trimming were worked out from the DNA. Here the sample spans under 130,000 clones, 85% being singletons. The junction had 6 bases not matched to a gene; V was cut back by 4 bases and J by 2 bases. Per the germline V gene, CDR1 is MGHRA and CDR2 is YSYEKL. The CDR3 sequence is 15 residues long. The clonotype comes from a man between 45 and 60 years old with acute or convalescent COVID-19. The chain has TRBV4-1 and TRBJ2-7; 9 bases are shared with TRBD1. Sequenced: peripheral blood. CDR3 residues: CASSRDREEAYEQYF. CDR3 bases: TGCGCCAGCAGCCGGGACAGGGAAGAGGCCTACGAGCAGTACTTC.